This TCR beta chain was observed in a study of cytomegalovirus exposure and HLA in healthy donors. The CDR3 has 15 residues. Trimming left V 6 bases short and J 1 base short, with 15 bases between. The V gene's germline CDR1 is MDHEN and CDR2 SYDVKM. As to this clone: Antigen: not known.

Whole-study findings and limits: When presence/absence was analysed, sequencing depth was taken to be roughly uniform across donors.

The PCR made use of 60 Vbeta and 13 Jbeta primers. Sequencing was performed with immunoSEQ multiplex PCR; in TCRdb, only in-frame clones are kept and a portion is missing. This sample carries 100,000 to 120,000 clones, about 68% of them seen once, and the ten largest clones take around 4%. The origin of this receptor is a woman between 35 and 50 years old in good health and CMV-seropositive. The V and J genes are TRBV28 and TRBJ1-1; tentative D call: TRBD1 (6 bases). The sequencing sample was made of PBMCs. CDR3 loop: CASRVRGGGNTEAFF. The CDR3 DNA reads as TGTGCCAGCAGAGTAAGAGGGGGGGGGAACACTGAAGCTTTCTTT.